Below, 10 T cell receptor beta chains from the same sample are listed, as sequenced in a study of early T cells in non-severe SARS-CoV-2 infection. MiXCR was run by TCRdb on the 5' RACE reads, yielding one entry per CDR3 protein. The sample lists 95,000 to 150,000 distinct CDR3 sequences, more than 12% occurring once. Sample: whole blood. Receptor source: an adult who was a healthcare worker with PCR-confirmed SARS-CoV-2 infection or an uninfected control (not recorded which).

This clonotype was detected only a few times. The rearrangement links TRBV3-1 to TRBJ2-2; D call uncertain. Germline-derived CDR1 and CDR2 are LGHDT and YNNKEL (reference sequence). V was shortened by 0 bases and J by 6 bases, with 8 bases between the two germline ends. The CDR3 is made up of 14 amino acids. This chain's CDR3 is CASSQEGSSGELFF. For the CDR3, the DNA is TGTGCCAGCAGCCAAGAAGGGTCTTCCGGGGAGCTGTTTTTT.

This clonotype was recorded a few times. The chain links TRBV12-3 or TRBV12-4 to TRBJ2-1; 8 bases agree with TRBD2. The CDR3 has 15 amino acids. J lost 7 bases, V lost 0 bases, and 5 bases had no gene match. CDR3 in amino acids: CASSLAAGGWNEQFF. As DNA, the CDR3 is TGTGCCAGCAGTTTAGCGGCGGGGGGTTGGAATGAGCAGTTCTTC.

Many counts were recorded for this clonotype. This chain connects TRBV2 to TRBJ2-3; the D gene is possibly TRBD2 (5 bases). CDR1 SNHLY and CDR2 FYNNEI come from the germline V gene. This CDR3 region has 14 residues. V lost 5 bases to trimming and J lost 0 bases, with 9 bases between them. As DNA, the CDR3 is TGTGCCAGCAGTATCAGGACTAGCACAGATACGCAGTATTTT. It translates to CASSIRTSTDTQYF.

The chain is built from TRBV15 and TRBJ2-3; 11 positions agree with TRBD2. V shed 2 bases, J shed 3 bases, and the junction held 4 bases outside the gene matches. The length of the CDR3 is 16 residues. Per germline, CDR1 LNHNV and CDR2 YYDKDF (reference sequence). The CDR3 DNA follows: TGTGCCACCAGCAGACTAGCGGGGGGCCGTACAGATACGCAGTATTTT. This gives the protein CATSRLAGGRTDTQYF.

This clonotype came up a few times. The CDR3 region has the DNA TGTGCCAGTAGTGACCAGGGTTATCAGCCCCAGCATTTT. Translated: CASSDQGYQPQHF. This rearrangement joins TRBV19 to TRBJ1-5; possible D gene TRBD1, 5 bases. Germline-derived CDR1 and CDR2 are LNHDA and SQIVND (reference sequence). V dropped 5 bases and J dropped 5 bases, with 10 bases sitting between them. There are 13 residues in the CDR3.

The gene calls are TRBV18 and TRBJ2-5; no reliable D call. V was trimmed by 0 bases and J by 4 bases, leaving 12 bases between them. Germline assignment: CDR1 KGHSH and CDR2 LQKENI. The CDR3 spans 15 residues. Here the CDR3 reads CASSPPAPIPETQYF. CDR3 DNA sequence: TGTGCCAGCTCACCACCAGCGCCCATACCAGAGACCCAGTACTTC. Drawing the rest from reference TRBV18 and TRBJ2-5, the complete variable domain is NAGVMQNPRHLVRRRGQEARLRCSPMKGHSHVYWYRQLPEEGLKFMVYLQKENIIDESGMPKERFSAEFPKEGPSILRIQQVVRGDSAAYFCASSPPAPIPETQYFGPGTRLLVL.

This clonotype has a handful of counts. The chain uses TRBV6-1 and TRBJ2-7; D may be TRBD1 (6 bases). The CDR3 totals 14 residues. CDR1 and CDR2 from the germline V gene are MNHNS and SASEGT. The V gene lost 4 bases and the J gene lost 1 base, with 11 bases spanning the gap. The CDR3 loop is CASSAQGASYEQYF. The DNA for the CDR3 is TGTGCCAGCAGTGCACAGGGTGCGTCCTACGAGCAGTACTTC.

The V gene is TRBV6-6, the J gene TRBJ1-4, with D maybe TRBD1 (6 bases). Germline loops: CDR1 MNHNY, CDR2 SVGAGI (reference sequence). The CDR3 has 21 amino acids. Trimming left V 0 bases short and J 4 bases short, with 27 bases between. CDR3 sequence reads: CASSYSFQSPGAEWFNEKLFF. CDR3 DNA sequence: TGTGCCAGCAGTTACTCGTTTCAGAGCCCAGGGGCTGAGTGGTTTAATGAAAAACTGTTTTTT.

CDR3 sequence (DNA): TGTGCCAGCAGCTTCGGAAGGTACTCCTACAATGAGCAGTTCTTC. Protein sequence: CASSFGRYSYNEQFF. V and J are TRBV11-1 and TRBJ2-1; no firm D call. The CDR3 has 15 amino acids. Trimming shortened V by 3 bases and J by 0 bases, and 9 bases separated the two germline ends. Germline V gene lookup returns CDR1 SGHAT and CDR2 FQDESV (reference sequence).

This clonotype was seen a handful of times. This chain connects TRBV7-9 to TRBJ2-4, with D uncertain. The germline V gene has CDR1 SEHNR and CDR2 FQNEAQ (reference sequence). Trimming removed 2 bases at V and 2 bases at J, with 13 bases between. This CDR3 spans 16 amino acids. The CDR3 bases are TGTGCCAGCAGCTTAAGGGCCGGGCCCACCAAAAACATTCAGTACTTC. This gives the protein CASSLRAGPTKNIQYF. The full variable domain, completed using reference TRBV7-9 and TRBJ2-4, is DTGVSQNPRHKITKRGQNVTFRCDPISEHNRLYWYRQTLGQGPEFLTYFQNEAQLEKSRLLSDRFSAERPKGSFSTLEIQRTEQGDSAMYLCASSLRAGPTKNIQYFGAGTRLSVL.